Below, one TCR beta chain is given with its context. This entry belongs to a study of technical replicates of blood from a handful of donors. Some clones are missing from TCRdb's copy, which holds only in-frame ones; the method was immunoSEQ multiplex PCR. The table has under 100,000 clones, almost 96% seen once. V lost 5 bases to trimming and J lost 4 bases; unmatched junction nucleotides: 6. Germline V gives CDR1 MNHNY, CDR2 SVGAGI (reference sequence). The CDR3 covers 14 residues. The sequenced sample consisted of T cells isolated from PBMCs. V and J are TRBV6-6 and TRBJ1-1; 8 bases line up with TRBD1. The clonotype comes from a human donor in good health. Written as DNA, the CDR3 is TGTGCCAGCAGTGTCCGGACAGGGATCACTGAAGCTTTCTTT. Encoded protein: CASSVRTGITEAFF.